A selection of T cell receptor beta chains follows, all from one sample in a study of OX40 agonist ivuxolimab in advanced cancers. Data came from immunoSEQ multiplex PCR; TCRdb stores just in-frame clones and leaves some out. The table lists over 25,000 clones, roughly 90% of them singletons. Sequencing used CD4+ or CD8+ T cells sorted from blood, obtained in a trial of the OX40 agonist ivuxolimab. The receptors shown here come from an adult with an advanced solid tumor such as melanoma, head and neck, liver or kidney cancer. Both conserved end residues are part of each CDR3. The D gene is left open where the match is weak. Part of the rows lack a size; the others show once, few, many or a class for expanded clones.

j_gene: TRBJ2-7
abundance: -
d_gene: -
len: 16
v_gene: TRBV27
CDR3nt: TGTGCCAGCAGTTTATCGATAGGTCTAGAATCCTACGAGCAGTACTTC
CDR3aa: CASSLSIGLESYEQYF

j_gene: TRBJ2-1
abundance: -
d_gene: -
len: 15
v_gene: TRBV11-3
CDR3nt: TGTGCCAGCAGCTTAGGAACAGAACCTTACAATGAGCAGTTCTTC
CDR3aa: CASSLGTEPYNEQFF

j_gene: TRBJ2-7
abundance: -
d_gene: -
len: 13
v_gene: TRBV19
CDR3nt: TGTGCCAGTAGGAGACAGAGTAACTACGAGCAGTACTTC
CDR3aa: CASRRQSNYEQYF

j_gene: TRBJ2-7
abundance: -
d_gene: TRBD1
len: 16
v_gene: TRBV13
CDR3nt: TGTGCCAGCAGCGCCTCCGGGACAGGGCTTTCCTACGAGCAGTACTTC
CDR3aa: CASSASGTGLSYEQYF

j_gene: TRBJ2-7
abundance: -
d_gene: -
len: 13
v_gene: TRBV7-9
CDR3nt: TGTGCCAGCAGCTCCGACAGCTCCTACGAGCAGTACTTC
CDR3aa: CASSSDSSYEQYF

j_gene: TRBJ2-1
abundance: once
d_gene: TRBD2
len: 16
v_gene: TRBV11-2
CDR3nt: TGTGCCAGCAGCTTAATCCCTAGCGGTCAAGCCAATGAGCAGTTCTTC
CDR3aa: CASSLIPSGQANEQFF

j_gene: TRBJ1-1
abundance: -
d_gene: -
len: 13
v_gene: TRBV7-2
CDR3nt: TGTGCCAGCAGCTTAGACCCGATCAGTGAAGCTTTCTTT
CDR3aa: CASSLDPISEAFF

j_gene: TRBJ2-1
abundance: -
d_gene: -
len: 12
v_gene: TRBV7-9
CDR3nt: TGTGCCAGCACTTTGGGGGACAATGAGCAGTTCTTC
CDR3aa: CASTLGDNEQFF

j_gene: TRBJ2-7
abundance: -
d_gene: -
len: 13
v_gene: TRBV29-1
CDR3nt: TGCAGCGTTGAAACAGATTTAACCTACGAGCAGTACTTC
CDR3aa: CSVETDLTYEQYF

j_gene: TRBJ2-1
abundance: once
d_gene: TRBD2
len: 17
v_gene: TRBV7-2
CDR3nt: TGTGCCAGCAGCCCCCGGACTAGCGGGGGGCCAAAGGGTGAGCAGTTCTTC
CDR3aa: CASSPRTSGGPKGEQFF

j_gene: TRBJ2-1
abundance: -
d_gene: TRBD2
len: 17
v_gene: TRBV13
CDR3nt: TGTGCCAGCAGAGAGGTCACTAGCGGGGGGGCCTTCGGTGAGCAGTTCTTC
CDR3aa: CASREVTSGGAFGEQFF

j_gene: TRBJ2-7
abundance: -
d_gene: TRBD2
len: 15
v_gene: TRBV27
CDR3nt: TGTGCCAGCGGGGCGGGGACGGGACTAGTCTATAAGCAGTACTTC
CDR3aa: CASGAGTGLVYKQYF

j_gene: TRBJ2-5
abundance: -
d_gene: TRBD1
len: 13
v_gene: TRBV27
CDR3nt: TGTGCCAGCAGCCACAGGGGGTGGGAGACCCAGTACTTC
CDR3aa: CASSHRGWETQYF

j_gene: TRBJ2-3
abundance: -
d_gene: TRBD2
len: 16
v_gene: TRBV27
CDR3nt: TGTGCCAGCAGTTTGGAGACGGGGGGGCCAACAGATACGCAGTATTTT
CDR3aa: CASSLETGGPTDTQYF

j_gene: TRBJ2-5
abundance: -
d_gene: -
len: 14
v_gene: TRBV6-1
CDR3nt: TGTGCCAGCAGTGAGCGAGAGGGAAAAGAGACCCAGTACTTC
CDR3aa: CASSEREGKETQYF

j_gene: TRBJ1-5
abundance: -
d_gene: -
len: 15
v_gene: TRBV4-3
CDR3nt: TGCGCCAGCAGCCAAGATCGAGATAGCAATCAGCCCCAGCATTTT
CDR3aa: CASSQDRDSNQPQHF

j_gene: TRBJ2-1
abundance: -
d_gene: TRBD1
len: 15
v_gene: TRBV11-3
CDR3nt: TGTGCCAGCAGCGAAGGACAGGGGTTCTACAATGAGCAGTTCTTC
CDR3aa: CASSEGQGFYNEQFF

j_gene: TRBJ2-7
abundance: -
d_gene: -
len: 16
v_gene: TRBV9
CDR3nt: TGTGCCAGCAGCGTAGGCAGCGCGTCGAGCTCCTACGAGCAGTACTTC
CDR3aa: CASSVGSASSSYEQYF

j_gene: TRBJ1-6
abundance: -
d_gene: -
len: 14
v_gene: TRBV4-3
CDR3nt: TGCGCCAGCAGCCAGACAGTCGGTAATTCACCCCTCCACTTT
CDR3aa: CASSQTVGNSPLHF

j_gene: TRBJ1-4
abundance: -
d_gene: TRBD1
len: 14
v_gene: TRBV6-6
CDR3nt: TGTGCCAGCAGTTACAAGGGGGCGCATGAAAAACTGTTTTTT
CDR3aa: CASSYKGAHEKLFF